These T cell receptor beta chains were read from a single sample in a study of blood T cell repertoires in COVID-19. Assay: immunoSEQ multiplex PCR; the TCRdb copy retains only in-frame clones and omits some. The data contain roughly 280,000 clones, around 93% of them singletons. Material for sequencing was PBMCs or T cells enriched from blood (not recorded which). The receptors here all came from a man aged 40-50 years who had been exposed to COVID-19. CDR3s include the opening cysteine and the closing phenylalanine or tryptophan. D genes are given only for firm matches. The size entry is marked missing in some rows and otherwise reads once, few, many or a size class.

v_gene	d_gene	j_gene	abundance	CDR3nt	CDR3aa
TRBV7-2	TRBD2	TRBJ2-1	once	TGTGCCAGCAGCGGCGGGACTAGCGGGAGTAATGAGCAGTTCTTC	CASSGGTSGSNEQFF
TRBV6-5	TRBD1	TRBJ2-5	-	TGTGCCAGTAAGACAGGGGGCCGGGAGACCCAGTACTTC	CASKTGGRETQYF
TRBV30	-	TRBJ1-1	-	TGTGCCTGGAGTGTAGGCCCCCGGGCAGGGCGGACTGAAGCTTTCTTT	CAWSVGPRAGRTEAFF
TRBV5-1	TRBD2	TRBJ2-3	-	TGCGCCAGCAGCACGAGGCTAGCGGGACTCACAGATACGCAGTATTTT	CASSTRLAGLTDTQYF
TRBV4-1	-	TRBJ2-1	-	TGCGCCAGCAGCCAGGGAGAGAACCAGGACAGTCACAATGAGCAGTTCTTC	CASSQGENQDSHNEQFF
TRBV7-2	-	TRBJ2-7	-	TGTGCCAGCAGCATCACGGGACTTCGGTTGAGCTCCTACGAGCAGTACTTC	CASSITGLRLSSYEQYF
TRBV10-3	-	TRBJ2-2	-	TGTGCCATCAGTGAGTCAGCGCGCGCGAACACCGGGGAGCTGTTTTTT	CAISESARANTGELFF
TRBV30	TRBD1	TRBJ2-7	-	TGTGCCTGGAGTCAGGGGGTAGCCTACGAGCAGTACTTC	CAWSQGVAYEQYF
TRBV11-2	-	TRBJ2-2	-	TGTGCCAGCAGTCCGGACAGAACCGGGGAGCTGTTTTTT	CASSPDRTGELFF
TRBV6-6	TRBD2	TRBJ2-1	few	TGTGCCAGCAGCGGAAGAGGGTATGGTCTTACGCGCGGGAGTCACAATGAGCAGTTCTTC	CASSGRGYGLTRGSHNEQFF
TRBV28	TRBD1	TRBJ2-1	-	TGTGCCAGCAGGGAACAGGGGGGCGATGTCGCTCAGTTCTTC	CASREQGGDVAQFF
TRBV2	TRBD2	TRBJ2-1	-	TGTGCCAGCGCAGAGCGGGAGGGATCCTACAATGAGCAGTTCTTC	CASAEREGSYNEQFF
TRBV19	-	TRBJ1-6	-	TGTGCCAGTAGTATTGTCCGAGGCGATGGTAATTCACCCCTCCACTTT	CASSIVRGDGNSPLHF
TRBV19	-	TRBJ2-2	once	TGTGCCAGTACCCAGAGTCGGAAGGGGGCGAACACCGGGGAGCTGTTTTTT	CASTQSRKGANTGELFF
TRBV19	-	TRBJ2-1	-	TGTGCCAGTAGTATCCTCGGTCTAGCCAGTGAGCAGTTCTTC	CASSILGLASEQFF
TRBV30	TRBD1	TRBJ1-3	-	TGTGCCTGGAGCGCAGGGGGCCTTGGAAACACCATATATTTT	CAWSAGGLGNTIYF
TRBV5-8	TRBD1	TRBJ2-5	-	TGTGCCAGCAGCTGGGGACAGGGGGCGCGGGTCAGAGAGACCCAGTACTTC	CASSWGQGARVRETQYF
TRBV10-3	-	TRBJ2-5	-	TGTGCCACTTGGGACTCCACCCAAGAGACCCAGTACTTC	CATWDSTQETQYF
TRBV6-5	-	TRBJ1-2	-	TGTGCCAGCAGTTCCCTTACACCGGGGGAGTATGGCTACACCTTC	CASSSLTPGEYGYTF
TRBV29-1	-	TRBJ2-2	-	TGCAGCGTTGAGATCAGGGCTAGCGGGGAGCTGTTTTTT	CSVEIRASGELFF
TRBV5-6	-	TRBJ1-2	-	TGTGCCAGCAGCCCGGCGAGAGGGCGGAACTATGGCTACACCTTC	CASSPARGRNYGYTF
TRBV19	-	TRBJ1-6	-	TGTGCCAGTTCTAGCGACGGGACTCTTGGGTCACCCCTCCACTTT	CASSSDGTLGSPLHF
TRBV18	-	TRBJ2-3	-	TGTGCCAGCCCATCTAGCGCCTCTAGCACAGATACGCAGTATTTT	CASPSSASSTDTQYF
TRBV7-3	TRBD2	TRBJ2-5	-	TGTGCCAGCAGCTTGACTAGCGGGAGAAGAGAGACCCAGTACTTC	CASSLTSGRRETQYF
TRBV7-9	-	TRBJ1-4	-	TGTGCCAGCAGCTCCAGACAGGATACTAATGAAAAACTGTTTTTT	CASSSRQDTNEKLFF
TRBV21-1	-	TRBJ2-3	-	TGTGCCAGCGGGGGTACAAGCGGGATTACAGATACGCAGTATTTT	CASGGTSGITDTQYF
TRBV3-1/TRBV3-2	TRBD2	TRBJ2-1	-	TGTGCCAGCAGCCAATCTGGTAGCGGGTTGGATGAGCAGTTCTTC	CASSQSGSGLDEQFF
TRBV29-1	TRBD2	TRBJ2-3	-	TGCAGCGTTTATTTCCGGGACTATAGCACAGATACGCAGTATTTT	CSVYFRDYSTDTQYF
TRBV4-1	TRBD2	TRBJ2-1	-	TGCGCCAGCAGTGGGAGGGCCGTATACAATGAGCAGTTCTTC	CASSGRAVYNEQFF
TRBV29-1	TRBD1	TRBJ1-4	-	TGCAGCGTTCTTGGACAGGGGAAAAAACTGTTTTTT	CSVLGQGKKLFF
TRBV5-1	TRBD1	TRBJ2-3	-	TGCGCCAGCAGCATGAATACAGGGGGTGGGTACACAGATACGCAGTATTTT	CASSMNTGGGYTDTQYF
TRBV6-5	-	TRBJ2-7	-	TGTGCCAGCATAACCATTTGGGGCTTTTACGAGCAGTACTTC	CASITIWGFYEQYF
TRBV19	-	TRBJ1-2	-	TGTGCCAGTAGTCCCCGACACGACAGGAAGGGCTACACCTTC	CASSPRHDRKGYTF
TRBV18	-	TRBJ2-3	-	TGTGCCAGCTCACCACTTTCCGGGAACACAGATACGCAGTATTTT	CASSPLSGNTDTQYF
TRBV27	-	TRBJ2-1	-	TGTGCCAGCAGTTTAGAGGGCGGGAATGAGCAGTTCTTC	CASSLEGGNEQFF
TRBV7-9	TRBD1	TRBJ1-5	-	TGTGCCAGCAGCTTAGGGACAGGGAAAGGGAGCAATCAGCCCCAGCATTTT	CASSLGTGKGSNQPQHF
TRBV2	TRBD1	TRBJ1-2	-	TGTGCCAGCAGTGAACGGGACAGCCCCTATGGCTACACCTTC	CASSERDSPYGYTF
TRBV18	-	TRBJ2-7	-	TGTGCCAGCTCACCACATTTGGGAGCCGAGCAGTACTTC	CASSPHLGAEQYF
TRBV28	TRBD1	TRBJ1-6	-	TGTGCCAGCAGTTACAGGGGTAATTCACCCCTCCACTTT	CASSYRGNSPLHF
TRBV28	TRBD1	TRBJ1-1	-	TGTGCCAGCAGTTCGGACAGGGGGCAAGCTTTCTTT	CASSSDRGQAFF
TRBV5-1	TRBD1	TRBJ1-1	-	TGCGCCAGCACCCTTTCAGGGGGTAGCACTGAAGCTTTCTTT	CASTLSGGSTEAFF
TRBV27	TRBD1	TRBJ1-5	-	TGTGCCAGCAGACCCGAGGGACAGCTCAATCAGCCCCAGCATTTT	CASRPEGQLNQPQHF
TRBV5-1	-	TRBJ1-1	-	TGCGCCAGCAGCTTTCATGACGGGGGAAACGAAGCTTTCTTT	CASSFHDGGNEAFF
TRBV27	-	TRBJ2-3	-	TGTGCCAGCGGGAGGAGATCAGATACGCAGTATTTT	CASGRRSDTQYF
TRBV11-2	TRBD1	TRBJ2-5	-	TGTGCCAGCAGCTTAGAGGGTTCGACAGGGGCACGCGAGACCCAGTACTTC	CASSLEGSTGARETQYF
TRBV27	-	TRBJ2-7	-	TGTGCCAGCAGTTCCGGGATTAACTCCTACGAGCAGTACTTC	CASSSGINSYEQYF
TRBV19	-	TRBJ1-2	-	TGTGCCAGTAACTCCGGGATACGGGGCTACACCTTC	CASNSGIRGYTF
TRBV7-9	TRBD1	TRBJ2-7	-	TGTGCCAGCAGTCCTCTCCGGGACAGGGGGATCCGCGAGCAGTACTTC	CASSPLRDRGIREQYF
TRBV7-9	TRBD2	TRBJ2-1	-	TGTGCCAGCAGCCCCTCTAGCGGGAGACATATCTATGAGCAGTTCTTC	CASSPSSGRHIYEQFF
TRBV24-1	TRBD2	TRBJ2-3	-	TGTGCCACGGGGACAGGGGGCGGACTAGCGGGAGGGACCCCAGATACGCAGTATTTT	CATGTGGGLAGGTPDTQYF
TRBV3-1/TRBV3-2	-	TRBJ2-1	-	TGTGCCAGCGCCCCCGGGAGTACCCACAATGAGCAGTTCTTC	CASAPGSTHNEQFF
TRBV19	TRBD1	TRBJ1-3	-	TGTGCCTGTAGACAGGGCCCCTCTGGAAACACCATATATTTT	CACRQGPSGNTIYF
TRBV7-9	-	TRBJ2-1	-	TGTGCCAGCAGCACGAGAGGGTTCGATGAGCAGTTCTTC	CASSTRGFDEQFF
TRBV25-1	-	TRBJ1-4	-	TGTGCCAGCAGTGACCACCGGACTGGGACATTGCCGCGGGAAAAACTGTTTTTT	CASSDHRTGTLPREKLFF
TRBV28	TRBD2	TRBJ2-5	-	TGTGCCAGCAGTTCCCGGGGACTAGCGGTACAAGAGACCCAGTACTTC	CASSSRGLAVQETQYF
TRBV27	-	TRBJ2-1	-	TGTGCCAGCAGTTCATCTATTACTAGCTCCTACAATGAGCAGTTCTTC	CASSSSITSSYNEQFF
TRBV5-1	TRBD2	TRBJ2-1	-	TGCGCCAGCAGCAACATAGCGGGAGTAAACTACAATGAGCAGTTCTTC	CASSNIAGVNYNEQFF
TRBV2	-	TRBJ2-4	-	TGTGCCAGCAGTGAAAGGCCAGGGTTGACCAAAAACATTCAGTACTTC	CASSERPGLTKNIQYF